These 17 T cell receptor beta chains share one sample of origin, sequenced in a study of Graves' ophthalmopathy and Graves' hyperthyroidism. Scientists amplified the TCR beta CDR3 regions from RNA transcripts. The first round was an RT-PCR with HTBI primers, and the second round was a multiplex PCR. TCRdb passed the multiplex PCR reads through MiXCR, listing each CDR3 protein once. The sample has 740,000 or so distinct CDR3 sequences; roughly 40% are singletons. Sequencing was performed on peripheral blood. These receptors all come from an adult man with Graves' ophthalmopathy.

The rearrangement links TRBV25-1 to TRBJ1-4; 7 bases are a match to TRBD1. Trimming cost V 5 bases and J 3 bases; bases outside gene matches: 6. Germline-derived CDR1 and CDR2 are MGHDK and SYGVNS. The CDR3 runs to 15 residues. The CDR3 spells CASSLTGLANEKLFF. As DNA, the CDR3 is TGTGCCAGCAGTTTGACAGGGCTGGCTAATGAAAAACTGTTTTTT.

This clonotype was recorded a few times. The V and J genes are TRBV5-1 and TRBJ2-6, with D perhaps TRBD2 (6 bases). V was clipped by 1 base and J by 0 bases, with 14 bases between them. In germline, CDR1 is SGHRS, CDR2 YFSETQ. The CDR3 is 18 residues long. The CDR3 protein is CASSLSPGGRSGANVLTF. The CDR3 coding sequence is TGCGCCAGCAGCTTGTCCCCAGGAGGGCGCTCTGGGGCCAACGTCCTGACTTTC. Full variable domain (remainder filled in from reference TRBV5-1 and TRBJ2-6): KAGVTQTPRYLIKTRGQQVTLSCSPISGHRSVSWYQQTPGQGLQFLFEYFSETQRNKGNFPGRFSGRQFSNSRSEMNVSTLELGDSALYLCASSLSPGGRSGANVLTFGAGSRLTVL.

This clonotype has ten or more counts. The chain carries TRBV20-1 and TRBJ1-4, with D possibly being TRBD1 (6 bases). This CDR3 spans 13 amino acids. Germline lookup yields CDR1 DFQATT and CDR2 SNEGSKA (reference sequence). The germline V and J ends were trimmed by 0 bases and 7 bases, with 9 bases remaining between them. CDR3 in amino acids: CSARDRGGEKLFF. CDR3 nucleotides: TGCAGTGCTAGAGACAGGGGAGGTGAAAAACTGTTTTTT.

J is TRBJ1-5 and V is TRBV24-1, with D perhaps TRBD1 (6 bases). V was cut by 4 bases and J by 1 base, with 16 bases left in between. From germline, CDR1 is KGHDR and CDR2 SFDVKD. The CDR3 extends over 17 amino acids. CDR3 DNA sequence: TGTGCCACCAGTGACCCAGGGACAAGGAAGAGCAATCAGCCCCAGCATTTT. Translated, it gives CATSDPGTRKSNQPQHF.

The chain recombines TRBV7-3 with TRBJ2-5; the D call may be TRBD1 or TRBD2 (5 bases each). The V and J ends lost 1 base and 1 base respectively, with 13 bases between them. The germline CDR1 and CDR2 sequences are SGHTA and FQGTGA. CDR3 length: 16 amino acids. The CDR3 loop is CASSLRGDVRQETQYF. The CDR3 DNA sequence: TGTGCCAGCAGCTTAAGAGGGGACGTCCGCCAAGAGACCCAGTACTTC.

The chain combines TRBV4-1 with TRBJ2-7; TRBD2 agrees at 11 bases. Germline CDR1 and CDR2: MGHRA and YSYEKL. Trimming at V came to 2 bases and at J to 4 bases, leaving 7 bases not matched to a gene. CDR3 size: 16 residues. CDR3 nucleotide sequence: TGCGCCAGCAGCCAACCGATAGCGGGGGGGCGATACGAGCAGTACTTC. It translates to CASSQPIAGGRYEQYF.

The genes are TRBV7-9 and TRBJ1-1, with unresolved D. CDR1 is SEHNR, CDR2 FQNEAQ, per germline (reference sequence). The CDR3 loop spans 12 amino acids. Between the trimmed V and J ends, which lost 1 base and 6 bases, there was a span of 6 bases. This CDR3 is CASSLDIPEAFF. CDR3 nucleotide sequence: TGTGCCAGCAGCTTAGACATACCTGAAGCTTTCTTT.

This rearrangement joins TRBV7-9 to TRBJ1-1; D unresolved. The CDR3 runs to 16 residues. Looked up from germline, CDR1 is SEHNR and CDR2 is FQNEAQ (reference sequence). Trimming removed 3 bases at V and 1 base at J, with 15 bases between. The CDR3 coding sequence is TGTGCCAGCAGCTTTACCGGCGGGGATAGGAACACTGAAGCTTTCTTT. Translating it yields CASSFTGGDRNTEAFF. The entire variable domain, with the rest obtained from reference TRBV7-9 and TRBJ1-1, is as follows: DTGVSQNPRHKITKRGQNVTFRCDPISEHNRLYWYRQTLGQGPEFLTYFQNEAQLEKSRLLSDRFSAERPKGSFSTLEIQRTEQGDSAMYLCASSFTGGDRNTEAFFGQGTRLTVV.

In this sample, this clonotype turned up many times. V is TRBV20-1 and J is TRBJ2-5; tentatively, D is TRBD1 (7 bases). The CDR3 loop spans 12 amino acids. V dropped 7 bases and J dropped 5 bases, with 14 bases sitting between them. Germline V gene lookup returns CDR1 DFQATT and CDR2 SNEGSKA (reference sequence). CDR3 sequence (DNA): TGCAGTGGGAGGGCAGGGGGTGAGACCCAGTACTTC. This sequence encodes CSGRAGGETQYF.

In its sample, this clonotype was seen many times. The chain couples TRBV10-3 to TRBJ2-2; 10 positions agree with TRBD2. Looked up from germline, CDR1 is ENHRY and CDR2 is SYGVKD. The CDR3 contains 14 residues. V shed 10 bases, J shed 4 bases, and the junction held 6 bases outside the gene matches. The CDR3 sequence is CATPSGSGTGELFF. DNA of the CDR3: TGTGCCACCCCTAGCGGGAGTGGCACCGGGGAGCTGTTTTTT.

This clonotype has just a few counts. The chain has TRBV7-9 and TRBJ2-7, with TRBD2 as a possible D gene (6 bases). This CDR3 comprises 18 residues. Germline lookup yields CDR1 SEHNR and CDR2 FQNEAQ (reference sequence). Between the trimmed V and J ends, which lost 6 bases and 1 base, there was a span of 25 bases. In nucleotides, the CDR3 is TGTGCCAGCAGTTACCGTGCCCCCGTGACTAGAGCATCCTACGAGCAGTACTTC. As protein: CASSYRAPVTRASYEQYF.

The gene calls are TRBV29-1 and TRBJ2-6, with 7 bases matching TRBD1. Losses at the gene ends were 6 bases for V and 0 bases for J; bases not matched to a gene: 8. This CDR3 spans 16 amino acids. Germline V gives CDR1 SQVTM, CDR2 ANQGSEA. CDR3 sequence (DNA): TGCAGCGTAACACAGGGGAAAAACTCTGGGGCCAACGTCCTGACTTTC. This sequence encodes CSVTQGKNSGANVLTF.

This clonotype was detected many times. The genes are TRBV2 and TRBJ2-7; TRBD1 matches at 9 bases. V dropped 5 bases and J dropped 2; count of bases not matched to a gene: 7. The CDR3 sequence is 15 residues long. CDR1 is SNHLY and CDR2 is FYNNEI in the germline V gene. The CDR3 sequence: CASSPGQGLTYEQYF. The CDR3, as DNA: TGTGCCAGCAGTCCCGGACAGGGGCTAACCTACGAGCAGTACTTC.

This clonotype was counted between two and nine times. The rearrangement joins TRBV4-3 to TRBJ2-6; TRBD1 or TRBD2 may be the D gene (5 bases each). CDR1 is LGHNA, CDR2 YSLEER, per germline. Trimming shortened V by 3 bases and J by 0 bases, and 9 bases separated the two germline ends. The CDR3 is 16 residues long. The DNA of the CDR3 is TGCGCCAGCAGCCATTATGGGGGCTCTGGGGCCAACGTCCTGACTTTC. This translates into CASSHYGGSGANVLTF.

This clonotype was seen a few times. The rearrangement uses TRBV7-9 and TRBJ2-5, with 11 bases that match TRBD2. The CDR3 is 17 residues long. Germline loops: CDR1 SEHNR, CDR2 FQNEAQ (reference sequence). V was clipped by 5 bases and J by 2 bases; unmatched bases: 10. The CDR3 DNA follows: TGTGCCAGCAGCAAGGGACTAGCGGATCCCAGACAAGAGACCCAGTACTTC. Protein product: CASSKGLADPRQETQYF. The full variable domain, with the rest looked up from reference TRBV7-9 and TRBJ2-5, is DTGVSQNPRHKITKRGQNVTFRCDPISEHNRLYWYRQTLGQGPEFLTYFQNEAQLEKSRLLSDRFSAERPKGSFSTLEIQRTEQGDSAMYLCASSKGLADPRQETQYFGPGTRLLVL.

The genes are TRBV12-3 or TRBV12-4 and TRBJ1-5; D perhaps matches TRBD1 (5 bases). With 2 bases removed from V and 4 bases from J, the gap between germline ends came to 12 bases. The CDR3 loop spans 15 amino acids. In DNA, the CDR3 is TGTGCCAGCAGTTTATTTGGGACTGAGAATCAGCCCCAGCATTTT. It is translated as CASSLFGTENQPQHF.

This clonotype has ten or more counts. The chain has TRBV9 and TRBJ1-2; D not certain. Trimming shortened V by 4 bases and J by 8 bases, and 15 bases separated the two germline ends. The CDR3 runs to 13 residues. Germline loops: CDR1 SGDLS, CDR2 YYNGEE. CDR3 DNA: TGTGCCAGCAGCCCAGGACCGGCGGGCGGCTACACCTTC. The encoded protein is CASSPGPAGGYTF. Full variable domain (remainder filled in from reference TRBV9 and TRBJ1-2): DSGVTQTPKHLITATGQRVTLRCSPRSGDLSVYWYQQSLDQGLQFLIQYYNGEERAKGNILERFSAQQFPDLHSELNLSSLELGDSALYFCASSPGPAGGYTFGSGTRLTVV.